Presented here are 10 T cell receptor beta chains from one specimen sequenced in a study of T cells in placental villitis. The immunoSEQ assay was v4. Method: immunoSEQ multiplex PCR; TCRdb's copy keeps in-frame clones and lacks some. The sample consists of about 240 clones, approximately 96% of them appearing once. The sequencing input was placental tissue containing maternal and fetal cells. The receptor set was obtained from a human donor in good health; the placental T cells may come from both mother and fetus.

The CDR3 here is CASSPNPGLAFDTQYF. The CDR3 DNA follows: TGTGCCAGCAGCCCCAATCCGGGACTAGCTTTTGATACGCAGTATTTT. The V gene is TRBV7-2, the J gene TRBJ2-3, with TRBD2 identical over 9 bases. Germline V gives CDR1 SGHTA, CDR2 FQGNSA. The CDR3 sequence is 16 residues long. Trimming at V came to 5 bases and at J to 6 bases, leaving 12 bases not matched to a gene.

This clone was seen a few times. The chain carries TRBV28 and TRBJ1-5; 12 positions match TRBD1. Germline-derived CDR1 and CDR2 are MDHEN and SYDVKM. V was pared by 3 bases and J by 6 bases, with 3 bases of the junction left unmatched. The CDR3 has 15 amino acids. CDR3 DNA sequence: TGTGCCAGCAGTTTGGGACAGGGGGCGATTCAGCCCCAGCATTTT. The encoded protein is CASSLGQGAIQPQHF.

V gene TRBV28 combines with J gene TRBJ1-5; TRBD1 aligns across 11 bases. V lost 2 bases, J lost 6 bases, and 9 bases stayed unmatched. The CDR3 loop spans 17 amino acids. Germline V CDR1 and CDR2: MDHEN, SYDVKM. The CDR3 coding sequence is TGTGCCAGCAGTTTAATACACCGAGGACAGGGGGCTCAGCCCCAGCATTTT. It translates to CASSLIHRGQGAQPQHF.

This chain joins TRBV6-4 and TRBJ1-6; D perhaps matches TRBD1 (6 bases). CDR3 size: 13 residues. The germline V and J ends were trimmed by 0 bases and 9 bases, with 6 bases remaining between them. Germline CDR1 and CDR2: MRHNA and SNTAGT. This chain's CDR3 is CASSDSDSSPLHF. The CDR3 coding sequence is TGTGCCAGCAGTGACTCGGACAGTTCACCCCTCCACTTT.

V is TRBV15 and J is TRBJ1-4; the D is unclear. Germline lookup yields CDR1 LNHNV and CDR2 YYDKDF (reference sequence). This CDR3 has 16 residues. Deletions cut 2 bases from V and 5 bases from J, with 15 bases between. CDR3 nucleotide sequence: TGTGCCACCAGCAGATTGGCGGCAGGCCTCAATGAAAAACTGTTTTTT. Translated, it gives CATSRLAAGLNEKLFF.

V usage is TRBV5-1 and J usage is TRBJ2-1; D ambiguous. Per the germline V gene, CDR1 is SGHRS and CDR2 is YFSETQ. The ends were cut back, 0 bases at V and 0 bases at J, with 7 bases in the middle. This CDR3 is 15 amino acids long. CDR3 residues: CASSLGTASYNEQFF. The CDR3 DNA sequence: TGCGCCAGCAGCTTGGGAACAGCCTCCTACAATGAGCAGTTCTTC. Looking up the rest from reference TRBV5-1 and TRBJ2-1 gives the full variable domain: KAGVTQTPRYLIKTRGQQVTLSCSPISGHRSVSWYQQTPGQGLQFLFEYFSETQRNKGNFPGRFSGRQFSNSRSEMNVSTLELGDSALYLCASSLGTASYNEQFFGPGTRLTVL.

The V call is TRBV18, the J call TRBJ2-3; D not resolved. Germline lookup yields CDR1 KGHSH and CDR2 LQKENI. V lost 0 bases, J lost 1 base, and 8 bases lay in between. The CDR3 contains 15 residues. In DNA form, the CDR3 reads TGTGCCAGCTCACCACCCTTGGCTCGCACAGATACGCAGTATTTT. It codes for CASSPPLARTDTQYF.

This sequence joins TRBV24-1 and TRBJ2-5; 9 bases fit TRBD1. This CDR3 is built from 16 residues. The germline CDR1 and CDR2 sequences are KGHDR and SFDVKD. V dropped 3 bases and J dropped 5; count of bases not matched to a gene: 9. CDR3 coding DNA: TGTGCCACCAGTGATCCCTACAGGGGGCGCGGGGAGACCCAGTACTTC. Its translation: CATSDPYRGRGETQYF.

The chain couples TRBV20-1 to TRBJ2-5, with TRBD1 as a possible D gene (5 bases). Germline V gene data show CDR1 as DFQATT and CDR2 as SNEGSKA (reference sequence). This CDR3 comprises 11 residues. CDR3 nucleotide sequence: TGCAGCGTTAGGGGCGAGGAGACCCAGTACTTC. Translated, it gives CSVRGEETQYF.

The chain links TRBV4-3 to TRBJ2-1, with 7 bases lining up with TRBD1. J lost 4 bases, V lost 5 bases, and 11 bases had no gene match. The CDR3 has 16 amino acids. In germline, CDR1 is LGHNA, CDR2 YSLEER. CDR3: CASSVQTGWPYNEQFF. The CDR3 nucleotides read TGCGCCAGCAGCGTACAGACAGGGTGGCCGTACAATGAGCAGTTCTTC.